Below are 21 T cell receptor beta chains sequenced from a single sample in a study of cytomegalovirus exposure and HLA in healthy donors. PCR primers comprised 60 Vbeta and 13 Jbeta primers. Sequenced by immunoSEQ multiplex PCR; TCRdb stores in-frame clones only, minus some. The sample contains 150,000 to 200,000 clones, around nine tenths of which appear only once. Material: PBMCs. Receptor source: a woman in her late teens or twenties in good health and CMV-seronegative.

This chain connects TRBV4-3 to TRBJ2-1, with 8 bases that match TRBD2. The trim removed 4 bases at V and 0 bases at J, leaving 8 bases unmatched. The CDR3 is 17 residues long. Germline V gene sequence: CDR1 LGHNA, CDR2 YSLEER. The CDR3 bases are TGCGCCAGCAGCCGGAGTAGCGGGACGAGCTCCTACAATGAGCAGTTCTTC. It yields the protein CASSRSSGTSSYNEQFF.

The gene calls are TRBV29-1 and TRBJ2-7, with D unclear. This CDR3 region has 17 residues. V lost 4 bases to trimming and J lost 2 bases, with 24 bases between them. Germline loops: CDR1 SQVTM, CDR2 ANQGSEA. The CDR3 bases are TGCAGCGTTGTCGCCAGCCCAAGGCAGGTGGGCGCCTACGAGCAGTACTTC. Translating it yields CSVVASPRQVGAYEQYF.

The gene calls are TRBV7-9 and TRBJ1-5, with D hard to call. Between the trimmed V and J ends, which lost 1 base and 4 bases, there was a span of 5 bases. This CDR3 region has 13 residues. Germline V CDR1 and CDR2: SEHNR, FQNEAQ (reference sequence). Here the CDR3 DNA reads TGTGCCAGCAGCTTAGAAGCTAATCAGCCCCAGCATTTT. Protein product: CASSLEANQPQHF.

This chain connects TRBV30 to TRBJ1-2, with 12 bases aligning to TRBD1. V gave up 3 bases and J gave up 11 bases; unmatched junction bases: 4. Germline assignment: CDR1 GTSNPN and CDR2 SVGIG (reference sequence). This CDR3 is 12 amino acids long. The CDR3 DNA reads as TGTGCCTGGAGGGGGACAGGGGGCGGATACACCTTC. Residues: CAWRGTGGGYTF.

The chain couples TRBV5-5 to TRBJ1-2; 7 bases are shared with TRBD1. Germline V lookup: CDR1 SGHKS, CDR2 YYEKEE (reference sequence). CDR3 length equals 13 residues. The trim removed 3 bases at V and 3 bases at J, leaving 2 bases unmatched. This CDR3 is CASSSGTDYGYTF. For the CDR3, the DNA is TGTGCCAGCAGCTCCGGGACAGACTATGGCTACACCTTC.

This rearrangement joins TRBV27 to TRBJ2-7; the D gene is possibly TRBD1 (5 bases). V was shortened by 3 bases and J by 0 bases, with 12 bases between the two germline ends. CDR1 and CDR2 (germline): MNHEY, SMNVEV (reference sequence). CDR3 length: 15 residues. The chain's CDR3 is CASSFVQGSSYEQYF. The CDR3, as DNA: TGTGCCAGCAGTTTTGTCCAGGGTTCCTCCTACGAGCAGTACTTC.

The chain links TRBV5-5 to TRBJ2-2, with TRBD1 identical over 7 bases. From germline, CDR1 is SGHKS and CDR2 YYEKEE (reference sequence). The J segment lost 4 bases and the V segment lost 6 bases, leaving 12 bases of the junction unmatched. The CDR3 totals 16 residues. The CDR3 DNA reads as TGTGCCAGCAACCACCCCGGGACAGAAGCCACCGGGGAGCTGTTTTTT. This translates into CASNHPGTEATGELFF.

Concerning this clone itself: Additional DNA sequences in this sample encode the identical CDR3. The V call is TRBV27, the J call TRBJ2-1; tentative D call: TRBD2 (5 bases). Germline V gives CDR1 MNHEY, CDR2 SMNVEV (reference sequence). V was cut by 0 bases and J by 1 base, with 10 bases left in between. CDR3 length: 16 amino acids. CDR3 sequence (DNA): TGTGCCAGCAGTTTATCCTCCGGGGATTCCTACAATGAGCAGTTCTTC. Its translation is CASSLSSGDSYNEQFF.

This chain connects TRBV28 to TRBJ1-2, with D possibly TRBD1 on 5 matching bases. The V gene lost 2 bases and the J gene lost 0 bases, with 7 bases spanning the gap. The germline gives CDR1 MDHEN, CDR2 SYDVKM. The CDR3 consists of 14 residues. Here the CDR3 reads CASSLVGANYGYTF. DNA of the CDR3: TGTGCCAGCAGTTTAGTAGGGGCTAACTATGGCTACACCTTC.

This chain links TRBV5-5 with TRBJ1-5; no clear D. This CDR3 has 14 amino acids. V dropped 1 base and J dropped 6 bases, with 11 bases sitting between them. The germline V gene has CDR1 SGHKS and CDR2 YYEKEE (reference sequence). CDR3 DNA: TGTGCCAGCAGCTTGAGGAGGGTGGGTCAGCCCCAGCATTTT. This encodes CASSLRRVGQPQHF.

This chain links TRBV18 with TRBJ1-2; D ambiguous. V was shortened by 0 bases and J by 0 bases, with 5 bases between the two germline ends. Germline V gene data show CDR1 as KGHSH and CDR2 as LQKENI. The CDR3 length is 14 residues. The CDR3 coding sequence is TGTGCCAGCTCACCACCAGCCACTAACTATGGCTACACCTTC. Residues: CASSPPATNYGYTF.

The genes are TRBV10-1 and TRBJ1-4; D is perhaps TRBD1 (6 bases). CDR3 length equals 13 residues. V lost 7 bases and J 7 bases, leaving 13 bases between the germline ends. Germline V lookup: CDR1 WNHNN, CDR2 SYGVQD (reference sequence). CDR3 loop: CASTGDIGEKLFF. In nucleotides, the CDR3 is TGCGCCAGCACCGGGGACATCGGTGAAAAACTGTTTTTT.

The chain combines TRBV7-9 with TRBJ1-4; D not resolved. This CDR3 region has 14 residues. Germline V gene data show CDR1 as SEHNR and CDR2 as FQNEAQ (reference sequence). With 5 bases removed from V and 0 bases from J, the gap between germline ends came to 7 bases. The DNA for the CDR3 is TGTGCCAGCAGCCAGGCCCCAACTAATGAAAAACTGTTTTTT. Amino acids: CASSQAPTNEKLFF.

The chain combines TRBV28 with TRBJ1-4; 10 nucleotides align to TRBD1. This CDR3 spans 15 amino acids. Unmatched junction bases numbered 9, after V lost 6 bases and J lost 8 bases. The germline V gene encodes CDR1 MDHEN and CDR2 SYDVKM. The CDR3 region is CASSFGDRGREKLFF. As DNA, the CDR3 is TGTGCCAGCAGCTTCGGGGACAGGGGACGCGAAAAACTGTTTTTT.

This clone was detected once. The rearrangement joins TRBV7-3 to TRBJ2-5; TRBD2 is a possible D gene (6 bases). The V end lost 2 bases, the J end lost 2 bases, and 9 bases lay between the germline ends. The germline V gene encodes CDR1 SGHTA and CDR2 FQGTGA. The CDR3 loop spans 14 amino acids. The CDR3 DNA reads TGTGCCAGCAGCTTAGGCGGGACTCAAGAGACCCAGTACTTC. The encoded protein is CASSLGGTQETQYF.

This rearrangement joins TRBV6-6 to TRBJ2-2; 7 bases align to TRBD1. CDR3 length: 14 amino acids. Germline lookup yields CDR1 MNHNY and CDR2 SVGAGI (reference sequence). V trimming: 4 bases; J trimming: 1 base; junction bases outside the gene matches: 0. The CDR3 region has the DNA TGTGCCAGCAGTTGGACAGGGAACACCGGGGAGCTGTTTTTT. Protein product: CASSWTGNTGELFF.

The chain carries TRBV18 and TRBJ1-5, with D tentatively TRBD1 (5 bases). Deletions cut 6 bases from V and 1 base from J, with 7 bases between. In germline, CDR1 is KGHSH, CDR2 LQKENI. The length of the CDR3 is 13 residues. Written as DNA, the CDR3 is TGTGCCAGCTCCGCAGGGAGCAATCAGCCCCAGCATTTT. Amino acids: CASSAGSNQPQHF.

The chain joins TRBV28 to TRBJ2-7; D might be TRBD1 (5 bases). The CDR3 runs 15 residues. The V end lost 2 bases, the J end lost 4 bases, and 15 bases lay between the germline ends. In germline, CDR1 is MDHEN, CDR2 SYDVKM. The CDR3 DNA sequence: TGTGCCAGCAGTTTACCCATTCGGACATCTTACGAGCAGTACTTC. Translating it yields CASSLPIRTSYEQYF.

The CDR3: CASSPPRLAGAPGEQFF. CDR3 nucleotide sequence: TGTGCCAGCAGCCCCCCCCGACTAGCGGGAGCCCCGGGTGAGCAGTTCTTC. V usage is TRBV7-9 and J usage is TRBJ2-1, with 12 nucleotides matching TRBD2. The CDR3 is 17 residues long. V shed 5 bases and J 9 bases; nucleotides not matched to a gene: 14. CDR1 is SEHNR and CDR2 is FQNEAQ in the germline V gene (reference sequence). Full variable domain (missing parts from reference TRBV7-9 and TRBJ2-1): DTGVSQNPRHKITKRGQNVTFRCDPISEHNRLYWYRQTLGQGPEFLTYFQNEAQLEKSRLLSDRFSAERPKGSFSTLEIQRTEQGDSAMYLCASSPPRLAGAPGEQFFGPGTRLTVL.

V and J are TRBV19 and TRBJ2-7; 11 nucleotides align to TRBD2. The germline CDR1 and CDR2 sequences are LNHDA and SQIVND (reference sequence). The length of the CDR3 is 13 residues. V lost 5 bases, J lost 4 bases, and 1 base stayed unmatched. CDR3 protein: CASSWTSGYEQYF. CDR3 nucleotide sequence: TGTGCCAGTAGTTGGACTAGCGGGTACGAGCAGTACTTC.

CDR3 loop: CASSPQNRELFF. Here the CDR3 DNA reads TGTGCCAGCAGTCCCCAGAACCGGGAGCTGTTTTTT. The rearrangement links TRBV6-6 to TRBJ2-2; D unclear. V gave up 5 bases and J gave up 9 bases, with 10 bases separating them. The CDR3 length is 12 residues. Per germline, CDR1 MNHNY and CDR2 SVGAGI (reference sequence).